A selection of T cell receptor beta chains follows, all from one sample in a study of Ad26.COV2.S vaccination and SARS-CoV-2 variants. Clones were read by immunoSEQ multiplex PCR, and TCRdb kept only the in-frame ones, dropping some. Among hundreds of thousands of clones listed, about 88% were seen once. Sequenced material: peripheral blood, taken in a trial of Ad26.COV2.S vaccine versus placebo. These receptors were taken from a person between 18 and 65 years old who received the Ad26.COV2.S COVID-19 vaccine or a placebo. The CDR3 runs from the conserved cysteine through the conserved F or W.

v_gene: TRBV10-3; j_gene: TRBJ2-5; CDR3aa: CAISVSRTGGETQYF
v_gene: TRBV28; j_gene: TRBJ1-1; CDR3aa: CASSPGVLNTEAFF
v_gene: TRBV27; j_gene: TRBJ1-1; CDR3aa: CASSWRGNTEAFF
v_gene: TRBV29-1; j_gene: TRBJ2-7; CDR3aa: CSVEGASGSYEQYF
v_gene: TRBV27; j_gene: TRBJ1-1; CDR3aa: CASSFGRMNTEAFF
v_gene: TRBV3-1/TRBV3-2; j_gene: TRBJ2-5; CDR3aa: CASSPGLGETQYF
v_gene: TRBV19; j_gene: TRBJ1-4; CDR3aa: CASSIGRLNEKLFF
v_gene: TRBV7-2; j_gene: TRBJ2-7; CDR3aa: CASSLVEGGGLYF
v_gene: TRBV7-9; j_gene: TRBJ2-7; CDR3aa: CASSSQGGGSYEQYF
v_gene: TRBV28; j_gene: TRBJ2-7; CDR3aa: CASSLNSGSNEQYF
v_gene: TRBV7-2; j_gene: TRBJ1-3; CDR3aa: CASSTGSAGNTIYF
v_gene: TRBV28; j_gene: TRBJ2-2; CDR3aa: CASSLMREGLGTGELFF
v_gene: TRBV4-2; j_gene: TRBJ2-6; CDR3aa: CASSQDAGSGANVLTF
v_gene: TRBV25-1; j_gene: TRBJ2-5; CDR3aa: CASSEPGSRETQYF
v_gene: TRBV5-1; j_gene: TRBJ2-5; CDR3aa: CASSHRDTQTMYQETQYF
v_gene: TRBV23-1; j_gene: TRBJ1-2; CDR3aa: CASSHRYAGNYGYTF
v_gene: TRBV6-2/TRBV6-3; j_gene: TRBJ2-1; CDR3aa: CASSSLENEQFF
v_gene: TRBV2; j_gene: TRBJ2-1; CDR3aa: CASRTSGGANEQFF
v_gene: TRBV2; j_gene: TRBJ1-4; CDR3aa: CASSESWAVATNEKLFF
v_gene: TRBV6-5; j_gene: TRBJ1-2; CDR3aa: CASKRGQAGIYGYTF
v_gene: TRBV12-3/TRBV12-4; j_gene: TRBJ2-5; CDR3aa: CASSTGYQETQYF
v_gene: TRBV21-1; j_gene: TRBJ1-1; CDR3aa: CASSKGTKSDSTEAFF
v_gene: TRBV27; j_gene: TRBJ1-5; CDR3aa: CATRGGGSNQPQHF
v_gene: TRBV4-2; j_gene: TRBJ2-5; CDR3aa: CASSQEGRGDSEETQYF
v_gene: TRBV9; j_gene: TRBJ2-6; CDR3aa: CASSVRGGGANVLTF
v_gene: TRBV4-1; j_gene: TRBJ2-7; CDR3aa: CASSQDRGPPYEQYF
v_gene: TRBV7-2; j_gene: TRBJ2-1; CDR3aa: CASSYGDGRQREFF
v_gene: TRBV30; j_gene: TRBJ1-3; CDR3aa: CAWTWGLRGNTIYF
v_gene: TRBV28; j_gene: TRBJ2-1; CDR3aa: CASSPQPGLAGERPNEQFF
v_gene: TRBV4-3; j_gene: TRBJ2-7; CDR3aa: CASSQDLTRTSDYEQYF
v_gene: TRBV7-2; j_gene: TRBJ2-7; CDR3aa: CASSFQGSSPYEQYF
v_gene: TRBV12-3/TRBV12-4; j_gene: TRBJ1-5; CDR3aa: CASSFADNQPQHF
v_gene: TRBV5-4; j_gene: TRBJ2-2; CDR3aa: CASSLGTSTPGELFF
v_gene: TRBV19; j_gene: TRBJ1-1; CDR3aa: CASSPGGGNTEAFF
v_gene: TRBV24-1; j_gene: TRBJ1-5; CDR3aa: CATSEGSSNQPQHF
v_gene: TRBV30; j_gene: TRBJ2-7; CDR3aa: CAWSPSYEQYF
v_gene: TRBV5-1; j_gene: TRBJ2-1; CDR3aa: CASSPGTSGNEQFF
v_gene: TRBV5-6; j_gene: TRBJ2-2; CDR3aa: CASSLFGENTGELFF
v_gene: TRBV5-4; j_gene: TRBJ2-2; CDR3aa: CASSRDLAPNTGELFF
v_gene: TRBV9; j_gene: TRBJ2-7; CDR3aa: CASSVGDLGEQYF
v_gene: TRBV4-3; j_gene: TRBJ2-2; CDR3aa: CASSQGVGGAAGELFF
v_gene: TRBV28; j_gene: TRBJ2-7; CDR3aa: CASVTAGGSYEQYF
v_gene: TRBV6-1; j_gene: TRBJ2-3; CDR3aa: CASSEQWLAGAYTQYF
v_gene: TRBV7-2; j_gene: TRBJ1-3; CDR3aa: CASSSFLRAVGNTIYF
v_gene: TRBV28; j_gene: TRBJ1-1; CDR3aa: CASHRGGLNTEAFF
v_gene: TRBV27; j_gene: TRBJ2-7; CDR3aa: CASSPGQGTYEQYF
v_gene: TRBV11-1; j_gene: TRBJ2-1; CDR3aa: CASSLAWTGTYNEQFF
v_gene: TRBV3-1/TRBV3-2; j_gene: TRBJ1-4; CDR3aa: CASSQDGDTAKLFF
v_gene: TRBV13; j_gene: TRBJ1-1; CDR3aa: CASSSGGRTEAFF
v_gene: TRBV19; j_gene: TRBJ1-5; CDR3aa: CASARQSNQPQHF
v_gene: TRBV7-2; j_gene: TRBJ1-6; CDR3aa: CASSLVPGALGNSPLHF